The sequence of this TCR beta chain was determined in a study of control samples from healthy donors and cancer patients. Germline assignment: CDR1 ENHRY and CDR2 SYGVKD. Trimming removed 3 bases from V and 6 bases from J; junction bases left unmatched: 16. The CDR3 contains 17 residues. Using immunoSEQ multiplex PCR, the repertoire was profiled, and TCRdb retains in-frame clones only, with some absent. This repertoire shows around 75,000 clones, over 75% found once; its top ten account for 25% to 35%. The specimen sequenced was blood. The V gene is TRBV10-3, the J gene TRBJ2-7; the match to TRBD1 covers 8 bases. The receptor was derived from a man aged 45-65 years in good health. The CDR3 sequence: CAISDPDRALSSGEQYF. In DNA, the CDR3 is TGTGCCATCAGTGACCCGGACAGGGCCCTATCATCCGGCGAGCAGTACTTC.